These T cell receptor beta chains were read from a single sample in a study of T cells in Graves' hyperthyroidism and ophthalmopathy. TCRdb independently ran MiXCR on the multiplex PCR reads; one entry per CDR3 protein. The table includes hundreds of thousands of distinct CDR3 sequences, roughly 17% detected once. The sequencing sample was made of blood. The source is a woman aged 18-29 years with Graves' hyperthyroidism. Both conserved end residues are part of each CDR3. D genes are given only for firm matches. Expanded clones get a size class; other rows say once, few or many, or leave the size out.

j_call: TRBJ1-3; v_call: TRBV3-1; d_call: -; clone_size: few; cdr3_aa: CASSQVRGSGNTTYF; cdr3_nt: TGTGCCAGCAGCCAAGTGAGAGGATCTGGAAACACCACATATTTT
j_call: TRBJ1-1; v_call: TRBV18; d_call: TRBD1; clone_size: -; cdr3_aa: CASSPWDRGSEDTEAFF; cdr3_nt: TGTGCCAGCTCACCATGGGACAGGGGTTCGGAGGACACTGAAGCTTTCTTT
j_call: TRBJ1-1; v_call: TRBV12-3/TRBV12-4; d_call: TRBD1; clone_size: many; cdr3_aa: CASSTGTGSEAFF; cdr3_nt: TGTGCCAGCAGTACCGGGACAGGGAGTGAAGCTTTCTTT
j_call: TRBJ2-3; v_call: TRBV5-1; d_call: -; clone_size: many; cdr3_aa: CASSLVDTGRTDTQYF; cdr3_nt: TGCGCCAGCAGCTTGGTAGACACAGGGCGGACAGATACGCAGTATTTT
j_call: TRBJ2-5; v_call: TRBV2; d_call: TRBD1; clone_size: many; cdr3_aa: CASSEEGGGGQGARETQYF; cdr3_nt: TGTGCCAGCAGTGAAGAGGGGGGTGGAGGACAGGGGGCTCGAGAGACCCAGTACTTC
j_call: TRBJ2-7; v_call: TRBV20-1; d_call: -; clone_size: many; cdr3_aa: CSARRLTSSYEQYF; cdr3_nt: TGCAGTGCCAGACGGCTAACGAGCTCCTACGAGCAGTACTTC
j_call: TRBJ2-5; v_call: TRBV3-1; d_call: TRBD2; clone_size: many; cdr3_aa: CASSQWGGGSQETQYF; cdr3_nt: TGTGCCAGCAGCCAATGGGGCGGGGGGAGCCAAGAGACCCAGTACTTC
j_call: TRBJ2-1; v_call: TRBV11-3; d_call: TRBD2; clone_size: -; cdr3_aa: CASSLDRIGTSGSNEQFF; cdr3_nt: TGTGCCAGCAGCTTAGATCGGATCGGGACTAGCGGGAGCAATGAGCAGTTCTTC
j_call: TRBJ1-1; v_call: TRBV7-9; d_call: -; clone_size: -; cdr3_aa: CASSLVGPATEAFF; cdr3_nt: TGTGCCAGCAGCTTAGTGGGCCCGGCCACTGAAGCTTTCTTT
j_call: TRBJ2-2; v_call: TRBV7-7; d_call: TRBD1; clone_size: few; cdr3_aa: CASSLADRGRIIAGSTGELFF; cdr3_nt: TGTGCCAGCAGCTTAGCGGACAGGGGGCGCATAATAGCGGGATCTACCGGGGAGCTGTTTTTT
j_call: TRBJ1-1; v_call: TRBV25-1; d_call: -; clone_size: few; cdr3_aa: CASSEGYLLAEAFF; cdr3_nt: TGTGCCAGCAGTGAGGGTTACTTGCTCGCTGAAGCTTTCTTT
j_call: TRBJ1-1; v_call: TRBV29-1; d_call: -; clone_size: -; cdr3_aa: CSVRGGRTEAFF; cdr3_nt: TGCAGCGTTAGAGGGGGGCGGACTGAAGCTTTCTTT
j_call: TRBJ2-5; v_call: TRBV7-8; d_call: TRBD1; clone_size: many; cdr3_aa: CASSQRTGQETQYF; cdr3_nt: TGTGCCAGCAGCCAACGGACAGGGCAAGAGACCCAGTACTTC
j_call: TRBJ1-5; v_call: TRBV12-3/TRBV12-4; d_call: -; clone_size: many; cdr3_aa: CASTLNLGQPQHF; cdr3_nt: TGTGCCAGCACCCTCAACCTGGGTCAGCCCCAGCATTTT
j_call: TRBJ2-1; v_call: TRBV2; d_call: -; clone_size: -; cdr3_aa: CASTPGTLQFF; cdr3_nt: TGTGCCAGCACCCCCGGGACGCTGCAGTTCTTC
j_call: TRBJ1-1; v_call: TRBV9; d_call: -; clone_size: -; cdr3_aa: CASSVTAMDRVPEAFF; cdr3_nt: TGTGCCAGCAGCGTAACTGCGATGGATAGGGTACCTGAAGCTTTCTTT
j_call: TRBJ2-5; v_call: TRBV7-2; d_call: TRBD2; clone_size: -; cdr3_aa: CASSRGTSGALGTQYF; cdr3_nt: TGTGCCAGCAGCCGCGGGACTAGCGGGGCCCTGGGAACCCAGTACTTC
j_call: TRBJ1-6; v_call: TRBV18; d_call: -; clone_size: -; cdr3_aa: CASSPLQGDSPLHF; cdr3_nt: TGTGCCAGCTCACCACTTCAGGGAGATTCACCCCTCCACTTT
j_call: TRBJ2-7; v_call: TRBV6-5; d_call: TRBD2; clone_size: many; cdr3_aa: CASSSSGGARNEQYF; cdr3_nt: TGTGCCAGCAGTTCTAGCGGGGGGGCCAGGAACGAGCAGTACTTC
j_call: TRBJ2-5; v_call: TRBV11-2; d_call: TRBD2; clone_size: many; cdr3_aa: CASSLAGLGLAVQETQYF; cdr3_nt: TGTGCCAGCAGCTTAGCAGGTCTGGGACTAGCGGTCCAAGAGACCCAGTACTTC
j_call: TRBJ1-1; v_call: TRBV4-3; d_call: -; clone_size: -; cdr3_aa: CASSQERTRTEAFF; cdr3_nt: TGCGCCAGCAGCCAAGAGAGGACAAGAACTGAAGCTTTCTTT
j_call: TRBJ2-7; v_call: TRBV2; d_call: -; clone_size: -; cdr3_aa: CASTQYLTGEYEQYF; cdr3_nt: TGTGCCAGCACTCAATACCTGACAGGAGAGTACGAGCAGTACTTC
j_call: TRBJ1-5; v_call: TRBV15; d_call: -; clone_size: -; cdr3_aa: CATSRDSTQPQHF; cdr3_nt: TGTGCCACCAGCAGAGATTCGACCCAGCCCCAGCATTTT
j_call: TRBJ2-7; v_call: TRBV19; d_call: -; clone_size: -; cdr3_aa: CASSAMGEPYEQYF; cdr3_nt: TGTGCCAGTAGTGCTATGGGAGAGCCCTACGAGCAGTACTTC
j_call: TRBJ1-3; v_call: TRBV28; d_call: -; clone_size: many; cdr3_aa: CASRSSSSGNTIYF; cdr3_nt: TGTGCCAGCAGGTCGTCGAGCTCTGGAAACACCATATATTTT
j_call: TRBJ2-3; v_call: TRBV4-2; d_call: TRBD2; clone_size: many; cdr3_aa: CASSHSGSGGTDTQYF; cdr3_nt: TGTGCCAGCAGCCACAGCGGGAGTGGGGGCACAGATACGCAGTATTTT
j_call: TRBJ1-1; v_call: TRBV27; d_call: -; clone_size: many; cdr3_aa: CASSLRGFTEAFF; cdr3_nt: TGTGCCAGCAGTTTACGAGGATTTACTGAAGCTTTCTTT
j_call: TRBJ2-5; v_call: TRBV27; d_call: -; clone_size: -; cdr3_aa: CASSLGQAAETQYF; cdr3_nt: TGTGCCAGCAGTTTAGGGCAGGCAGCAGAGACCCAGTACTTC
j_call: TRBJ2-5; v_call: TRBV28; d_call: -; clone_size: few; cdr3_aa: CASTGVGTQETQYF; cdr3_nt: TGTGCCAGCACAGGGGTTGGGACTCAAGAGACCCAGTACTTC
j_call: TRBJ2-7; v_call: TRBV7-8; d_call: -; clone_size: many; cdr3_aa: CASSLGGWGAASYEQYF; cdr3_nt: TGTGCCAGCAGCTTAGGAGGTTGGGGGGCAGCGTCCTACGAGCAGTACTTC
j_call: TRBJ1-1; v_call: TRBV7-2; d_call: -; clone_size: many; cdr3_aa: CASSPTGRPEAFF; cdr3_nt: TGTGCCAGCAGCCCCACGGGCAGGCCTGAAGCTTTCTTT
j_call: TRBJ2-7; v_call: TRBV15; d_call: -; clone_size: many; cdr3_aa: CATSRDPNGRYEQYF; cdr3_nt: TGTGCCACCAGCAGAGATCCTAACGGTCGATACGAGCAGTACTTC
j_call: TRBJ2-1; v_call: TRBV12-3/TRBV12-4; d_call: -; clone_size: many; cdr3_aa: CASSPGTGPGRYEQFF; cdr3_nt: TGTGCCAGCAGTCCTGGGACCGGGCCGGGACGGTATGAGCAGTTCTTC
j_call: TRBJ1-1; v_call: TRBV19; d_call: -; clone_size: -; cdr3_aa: CASSIDGQRNTEAFF; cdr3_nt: TGTGCCAGTAGTATAGATGGCCAGCGGAACACTGAAGCTTTCTTT
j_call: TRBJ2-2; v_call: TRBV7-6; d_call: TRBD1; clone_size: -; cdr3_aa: CASSARDRVNSVTGELFF; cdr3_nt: TGTGCCAGCAGCGCCCGGGACAGGGTTAATTCGGTCACCGGGGAGCTGTTTTTT
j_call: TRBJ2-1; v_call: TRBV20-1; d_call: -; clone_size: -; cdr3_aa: CSAIYNEQFF; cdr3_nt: TGCAGTGCGATTTACAATGAGCAGTTCTTC
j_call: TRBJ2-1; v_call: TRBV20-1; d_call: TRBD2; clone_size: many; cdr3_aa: CSARDSSTSGIYNEQFF; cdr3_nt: TGCAGTGCTAGAGACTCCTCGACTAGCGGAATCTACAATGAGCAGTTCTTC
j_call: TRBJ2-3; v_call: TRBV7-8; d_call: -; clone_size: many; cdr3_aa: CASSLSRGRTRTDTQYF; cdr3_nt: TGTGCCAGCAGCTTAAGTCGGGGACGGACACGCACAGATACGCAGTATTTT
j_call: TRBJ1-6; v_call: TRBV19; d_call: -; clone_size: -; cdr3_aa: CASSSGQGYSPLHF; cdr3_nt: TGTGCCAGTAGTAGCGGCCAGGGTTATTCACCCCTCCACTTT
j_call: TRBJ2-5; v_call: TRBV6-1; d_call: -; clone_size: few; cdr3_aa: CASSMGVLRETQYF; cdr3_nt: TGTGCCAGCAGTATGGGAGTCCTGAGGGAGACCCAGTACTTC
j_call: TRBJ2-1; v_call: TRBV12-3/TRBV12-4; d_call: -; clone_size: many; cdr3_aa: CASSLGRTGRGEQFF; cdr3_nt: TGTGCCAGCAGTTTAGGTCGGACAGGGAGGGGTGAGCAGTTCTTC
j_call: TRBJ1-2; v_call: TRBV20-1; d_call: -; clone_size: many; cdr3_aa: CSARVALGRYGYTF; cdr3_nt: TGCAGTGCTAGAGTGGCACTCGGGCGTTATGGCTACACCTTC
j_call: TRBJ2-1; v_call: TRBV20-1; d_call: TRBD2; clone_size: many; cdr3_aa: CSARVLAASYNEQFF; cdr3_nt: TGCAGTGCTAGAGTCCTAGCGGCCTCCTACAATGAGCAGTTCTTC
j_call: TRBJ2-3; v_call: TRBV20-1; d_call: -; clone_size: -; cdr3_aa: CSAPPGTSGTDTQYF; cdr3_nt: TGCAGTGCTCCCCCGGGGACGAGTGGCACAGATACGCAGTATTTT
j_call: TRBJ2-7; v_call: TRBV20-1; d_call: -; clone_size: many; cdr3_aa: CSARDGRDFYEQYF; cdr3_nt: TGCAGTGCTAGAGATGGCCGGGACTTCTACGAGCAGTACTTC
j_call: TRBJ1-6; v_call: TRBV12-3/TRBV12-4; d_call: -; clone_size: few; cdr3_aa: CASRRSRADSPLHF; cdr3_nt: TGTGCCAGCAGGAGGTCCAGGGCGGATTCACCCCTCCACTTT
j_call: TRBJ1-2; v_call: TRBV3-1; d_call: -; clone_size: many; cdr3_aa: CASSQEGSGYTF; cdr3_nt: TGTGCCAGCAGCCAAGAAGGAAGTGGCTACACCTTC
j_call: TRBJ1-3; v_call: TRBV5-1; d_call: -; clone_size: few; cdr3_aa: CASSLRTPGNSGNTIYF; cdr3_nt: TGCGCCAGCAGCTTGAGGACCCCCGGAAACTCTGGAAACACCATATATTTT
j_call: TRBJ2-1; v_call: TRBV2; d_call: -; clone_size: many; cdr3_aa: CASSDKGRRIDEQFF; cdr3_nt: TGTGCCAGCAGTGATAAGGGGAGGAGGATCGATGAGCAGTTCTTC
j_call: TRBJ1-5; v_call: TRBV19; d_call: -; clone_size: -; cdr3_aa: CASTPGGGQPQHF; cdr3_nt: TGTGCCAGTACCCCTGGGGGGGGTCAGCCCCAGCATTTT
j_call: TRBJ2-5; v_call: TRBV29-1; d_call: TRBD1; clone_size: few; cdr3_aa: CSTLRDRGLETQYF; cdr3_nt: TGCAGCACGCTCCGGGACAGGGGGCTAGAGACCCAGTACTTC
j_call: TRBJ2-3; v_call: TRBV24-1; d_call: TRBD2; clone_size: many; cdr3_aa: CATGIAGGSTDTQYF; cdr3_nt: TGTGCCACCGGAATAGCGGGGGGTAGCACAGATACGCAGTATTTT
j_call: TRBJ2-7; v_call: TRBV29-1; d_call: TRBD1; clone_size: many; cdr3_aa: CSVADRVTDEQYF; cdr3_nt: TGCAGCGTGGCAGACAGGGTGACTGACGAGCAGTACTTC